This TCR beta chain is from a study of cytomegalovirus exposure and HLA in healthy donors. In the study overall: The 120 or so validation repertoires were produced on the same platform as the 500 to 800 repertoires of the first cohort. This was reported in a later analysis. Study-level findings and limits: There were 150 to 200 TCR beta chains listed as cytomegalovirus-associated. CMV antigen specificity was confirmed in vitro for a few CMV-associated chains.

The donors were in the roughly 110-subject validation cohort, distinct from the approximately 700-subject first cohort. For this clone: What it binds is not known. Other DNA variants within this sample encode the same CDR3.

The germline V gene encodes CDR1 MNHEY and CDR2 SVGAGI. V shed 6 bases, J shed 4 bases, and the junction held 5 bases outside the gene matches. CDR3 size: 13 residues. TCRdb's table, derived via immunoSEQ multiplex PCR, lists solely in-frame clones and lacks some. The profile shows approximately 160,000 clones, about 90% of them singletons. The sequence was obtained from a man younger than 30 in good health and CMV-seropositive. Material for sequencing was PBMCs. The gene calls are TRBV6-5 and TRBJ1-2; 7 bases agree with TRBD1. This CDR3 reads CASSPDRRYGYTF. The CDR3 nucleotides are TGTGCCAGCAGCCCGGACAGGCGCTATGGCTACACCTTC.